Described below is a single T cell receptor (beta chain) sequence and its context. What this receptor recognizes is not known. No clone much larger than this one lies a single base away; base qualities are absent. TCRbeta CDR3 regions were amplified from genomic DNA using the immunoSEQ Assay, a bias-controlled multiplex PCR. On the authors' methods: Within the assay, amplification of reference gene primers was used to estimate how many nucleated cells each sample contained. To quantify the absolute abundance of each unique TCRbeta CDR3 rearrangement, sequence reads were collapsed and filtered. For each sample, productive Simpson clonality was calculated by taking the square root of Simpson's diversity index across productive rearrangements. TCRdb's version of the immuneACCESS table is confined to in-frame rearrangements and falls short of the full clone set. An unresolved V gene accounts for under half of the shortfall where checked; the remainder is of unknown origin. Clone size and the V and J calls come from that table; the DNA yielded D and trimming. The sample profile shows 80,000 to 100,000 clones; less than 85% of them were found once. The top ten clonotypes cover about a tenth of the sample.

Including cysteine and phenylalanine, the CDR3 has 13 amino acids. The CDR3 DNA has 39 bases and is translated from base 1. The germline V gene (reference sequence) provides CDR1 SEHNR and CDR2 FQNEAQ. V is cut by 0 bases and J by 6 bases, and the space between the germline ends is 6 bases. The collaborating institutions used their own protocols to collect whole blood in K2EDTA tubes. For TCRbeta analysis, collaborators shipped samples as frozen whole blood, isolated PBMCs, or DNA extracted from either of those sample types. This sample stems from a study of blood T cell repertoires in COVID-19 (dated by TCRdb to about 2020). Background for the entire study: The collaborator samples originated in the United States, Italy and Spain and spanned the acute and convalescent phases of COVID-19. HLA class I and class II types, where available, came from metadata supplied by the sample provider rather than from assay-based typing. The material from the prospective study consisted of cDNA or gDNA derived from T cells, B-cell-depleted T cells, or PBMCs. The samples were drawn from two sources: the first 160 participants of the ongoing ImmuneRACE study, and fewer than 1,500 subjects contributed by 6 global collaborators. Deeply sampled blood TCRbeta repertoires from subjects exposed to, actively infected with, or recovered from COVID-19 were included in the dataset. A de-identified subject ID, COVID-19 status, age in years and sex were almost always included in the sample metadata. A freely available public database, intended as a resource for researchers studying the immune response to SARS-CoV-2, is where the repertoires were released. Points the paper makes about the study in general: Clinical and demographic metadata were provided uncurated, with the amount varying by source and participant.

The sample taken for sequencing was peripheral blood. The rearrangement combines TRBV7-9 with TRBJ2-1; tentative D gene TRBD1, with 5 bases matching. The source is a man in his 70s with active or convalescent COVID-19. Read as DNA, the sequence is TGTGCCAGCAGCTTAGCAGGGGTCAATGAGCAGTTCTTC. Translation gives CASSLAGVNEQFF.